This T cell receptor beta chain was recorded in a study of shared clonotypes between healthy human individuals. Study as a whole: Each donor's CD8 memory used one plate, CD8 naive two, each CD4 subset three. Whole-study findings and limits: Only blood was sampled; tissue repertoires likely differ.

The CDR3 covers 14 residues. Germline V lookup: CDR1 LNHDA, CDR2 SQIVND (reference sequence). The V and J ends lost 6 bases and 3 bases, in that order; junction bases with no gene match: 5. About this clone itself: The antigen is not known.

Subsets obtained from CD4+ cells comprised CD45RA+ naive and CD45RA-negative memory cells. Generated by immunoSEQ multiplex PCR, the TCRdb table keeps only in-frame clones and is missing some. The table shows 2 million to 3 million clones, with 85% to 95% occurring only once. The sequence was obtained from a man younger than 35 in good health. The V and J genes are TRBV19 and TRBJ2-3; 8 bases are a match to TRBD1. The sequenced sample was naive CD4+ T cells sorted from blood. Regarding subset: CD45RA+ positively selected. The CDR3 is CASRMDRATDTQYF. The CDR3 coding sequence is TGTGCCAGTAGAATGGACAGGGCTACAGATACGCAGTATTTT.